Here is one T cell receptor beta chain with its context. Antigen specificity is unknown. Looked up from germline, CDR1 is KGHSH and CDR2 is LQKENI. The CDR3 contains 12 residues. The V gene lost 4 bases and the J gene lost 6 bases, with 8 bases spanning the gap. This sample is part of a study of T cell responses to AZD1222 COVID-19 vaccine. Study summary: Timing groups of about 4 and about 12 weeks for second doses were pooled.

TCRdb keeps only in-frame clones here, not all; method: immunoSEQ multiplex PCR. The sample lists roughly 170,000 clones, roughly 87% occurring once. Overall study findings and caveats: Targets within unmutated variant regions were reportedly found for nearly half of spike-specific TCRs.

This specimen was peripheral blood, taken on day 0 of AZD1222 vaccination. The chain is built from TRBV18 and TRBJ2-3; D not resolved. The receptor was derived from an adult in good health. CDR3 in amino acids: CASSRYGDTQYF. The CDR3 nucleotides read TGTGCCAGCTCACGGTATGGGGATACGCAGTATTTT.